The 17 T cell receptor beta chains below come from one sample, sequenced in a study of T cell changes during pregnancy in multiple sclerosis. Libraries were prepared by immunoSEQ multiplex PCR; TCRdb keeps only in-frame clonotypes and omits some of them. The data show 60,000 or so clones, about 90% seen once. Sequencing was performed on CD4+ T cells from peripheral blood mononuclear cells, taken after pregnancy. These receptors were collected from a female donor in good health, enrolled as a control in a pregnancy study.

The DNA of the CDR3 is TGTGCCAGTAGTAGGGCTAATATGAACTATGGCTACACCTTC. Protein product: CASSRANMNYGYTF. This chain links TRBV19 with TRBJ1-2; D not certain. Deletions cut 4 bases from V and 2 bases from J, with 11 bases between. The CDR3 has 14 amino acids. Germline CDR1 and CDR2: LNHDA and SQIVND (reference sequence).

The V and J genes are TRBV19 and TRBJ2-5, with TRBD1 matching over 7 bases. The CDR3 length is 14 residues. CDR1 LNHDA and CDR2 SQIVND come from the germline V gene (reference sequence). V lost 4 bases to trimming and J lost 2 bases; unmatched junction nucleotides: 4. The CDR3 bases are TGTGCCAGTAGTACCCGACAGGGACAAGAGACCCAGTACTTC. Encoded protein: CASSTRQGQETQYF.

The chain employs TRBV5-3 and TRBJ1-2, with 9 bases matching TRBD1. TRBV5-3 has ORF status, its function being uncertain. The CDR3 has 15 residues. With 3 bases clipped from V and 6 bases from J, the junction kept 9 bases outside the gene matches. The CDR3 is CARSSDRGILDGYTF. In DNA, the CDR3 is TGTGCCAGAAGCTCGGACAGGGGCATCTTGGATGGCTACACCTTC.

The chain links TRBV7-9 to TRBJ1-2, with no clear D. This CDR3 comprises 12 residues. Trimming shortened V by 1 base and J by 7 bases, and 7 bases separated the two germline ends. CDR1 SEHNR and CDR2 FQNEAQ come from the germline V gene (reference sequence). The chain's CDR3 is CASSLELVGYTF. The CDR3 nucleotides are TGTGCCAGCAGCTTAGAATTAGTTGGCTACACCTTC.

The chain has TRBV4-2 and TRBJ1-3; TRBD1 might be the D (6 bases). Germline values: CDR1 LGHNA, CDR2 YNFKEQ. This CDR3 has 16 amino acids. Between the trimmed V and J ends, which lost 6 bases and 2 bases, there was a span of 17 bases. The CDR3 DNA reads TGTGCCAGCAGGTCCGGACTGGGGGCGGCTGGAAACACCATATATTTT. Its protein is CASRSGLGAAGNTIYF.

Notes on this clone: Other DNA sequences from this sample encode an identical CDR3 as well. This chain uses TRBV10-3 with TRBJ2-5, with a weak D call TRBD2 (6 bases). Germline V gene data show CDR1 as ENHRY and CDR2 as SYGVKD. This CDR3 has 16 residues. V lost 5 bases to trimming and J lost 5 bases, with 21 bases between them. This CDR3 reads CAISSGGAGLQETQYF. CDR3 in DNA: TGTGCCATCAGTTCGGGCGGCGCGGGACTCCAGGAGACCCAGTACTTC.

The CDR3 reads CASSRGFYGYTF. The CDR3 DNA reads as TGTGCCAGCAGCAGAGGCTTCTATGGCTACACCTTC. This chain joins TRBV21-1 and TRBJ1-2. TRBV21-1 is termed a pseudogene. This CDR3 has 12 amino acids.

CDR3 loop: CASSWGTGGLDTEAFF. Here the CDR3 DNA reads TGCGCCAGCAGCTGGGGGACAGGGGGATTGGACACTGAAGCTTTCTTT. J is TRBJ1-1 and V is TRBV5-1, with TRBD1 matching over 11 bases. V was clipped by 3 bases and J by 3 bases; unmatched bases: 7. This CDR3 region has 16 residues. Germline CDR1 and CDR2: SGHRS and YFSETQ.

The DNA for the CDR3 is TGCGCCAGCAGCCAAGATCACCGGGACAGGGACTATGGCTACACCTTC. Translating it yields CASSQDHRDRDYGYTF. The chain carries TRBV4-3 and TRBJ1-2; 9 nucleotides agree with TRBD1. Germline assignment: CDR1 LGHNA and CDR2 YSLEER. The CDR3 is 16 amino acids. J was trimmed by 3 bases and V by 0 bases; bases with no gene match: 5.

The chain combines TRBV5-4 with TRBJ2-1; 7 nucleotides align to TRBD2. The trim removed 4 bases at V and 2 bases at J, leaving 6 bases unmatched. Germline V gene lookup returns CDR1 SGHNT and CDR2 YYREEE (reference sequence). This CDR3 spans 15 amino acids. As DNA, the CDR3 is TGTGCCAGCAGCATGGCGGGGAGGGCCTACAATGAGCAGTTCTTC. This gives the protein CASSMAGRAYNEQFF.

The rearrangement links TRBV25-1 to TRBJ2-3; D is possibly TRBD1 (5 bases). The germline V gene encodes CDR1 MGHDK and CDR2 SYGVNS. This CDR3 is built from 12 residues. V was clipped by 4 bases and J by 6 bases, with 8 bases between them. CDR3 DNA sequence: TGTGCCAGCAGTGGGGGCGCCGATACGCAGTATTTT. Translating gives CASSGGADTQYF.

This clone occurred a few times. The chain recombines TRBV10-3 with TRBJ1-1; no firm D call. The CDR3 contains 14 residues. Germline V gene sequence: CDR1 ENHRY, CDR2 SYGVKD. The V and J ends lost 2 bases and 8 bases respectively, with 15 bases between them. The CDR3 DNA is TGTGCCATCAGTGAGGAATCAACAGCCACGGAAGCTTTCTTT. Translating gives CAISEESTATEAFF.

The V gene is TRBV18, the J gene TRBJ2-7, with 9 bases lining up with TRBD1. Germline V gives CDR1 KGHSH, CDR2 LQKENI. The CDR3 is 17 residues long. V dropped 2 bases and J dropped 1; count of bases not matched to a gene: 9. The DNA of the CDR3 is TGTGCCAGCTCACCATTTTACGGGACAGGGCAATCCTACGAGCAGTACTTC. It encodes CASSPFYGTGQSYEQYF. The whole variable domain, remainder taken from reference TRBV18 and TRBJ2-7, is NAGVMQNPRHLVRRRGQEARLRCSPMKGHSHVYWYRQLPEEGLKFMVYLQKENIIDESGMPKERFSAEFPKEGPSILRIQQVVRGDSAAYFCASSPFYGTGQSYEQYFGPGTRLTVT.

J is TRBJ1-4 and V is TRBV18, with D unresolved. Germline CDR1 and CDR2: KGHSH and LQKENI. The CDR3 extends over 15 amino acids. The V gene lost 2 bases and the J gene lost 4 bases, with 11 bases spanning the gap. The CDR3 sequence is CASSPSTGVNEKLFF. The CDR3 DNA follows: TGTGCCAGCTCACCATCGACGGGAGTTAATGAAAAACTGTTTTTT. The full variable domain, its missing parts supplied by reference TRBV18 and TRBJ1-4, is NAGVMQNPRHLVRRRGQEARLRCSPMKGHSHVYWYRQLPEEGLKFMVYLQKENIIDESGMPKERFSAEFPKEGPSILRIQQVVRGDSAAYFCASSPSTGVNEKLFFGSGTQLSVL.

This clone showed up just once. The chain combines TRBV25-1 with TRBJ2-7; TRBD1 might be the D (6 bases). The V and J ends lost 6 bases and 7 bases respectively, with 16 bases between them. The CDR3 is 13 amino acids. The germline V gene has CDR1 MGHDK and CDR2 SYGVNS. The CDR3 bases are TGTGCCAGCAGATTACAGCAAGACAGGGAGCAGTACTTC. Amino acid sequence: CASRLQQDREQYF.

This sequence joins TRBV19 and TRBJ1-1, with D maybe TRBD1 (5 bases). Germline V lookup: CDR1 LNHDA, CDR2 SQIVND (reference sequence). The CDR3 runs 13 residues. The ends were cut back, 7 bases at V and 7 bases at J, with 16 bases in the middle. This CDR3 reads CASTLMGGVEAFF. In nucleotides, the CDR3 is TGTGCCAGTACCCTAATGGGGGGTGTTGAAGCTTTCTTT.

This chain connects TRBV18 to TRBJ2-7, with 10 bases lining up with TRBD1. Germline CDR1 and CDR2: KGHSH and LQKENI. V was pared by 1 base and J by 3 bases, with 9 bases of the junction left unmatched. The CDR3 spans 17 residues. CDR3 amino acids: CASSPRKIGQGVYEQYF. CDR3 DNA: TGTGCCAGCTCACCACGAAAAATAGGACAGGGGGTCTACGAGCAGTACTTC.